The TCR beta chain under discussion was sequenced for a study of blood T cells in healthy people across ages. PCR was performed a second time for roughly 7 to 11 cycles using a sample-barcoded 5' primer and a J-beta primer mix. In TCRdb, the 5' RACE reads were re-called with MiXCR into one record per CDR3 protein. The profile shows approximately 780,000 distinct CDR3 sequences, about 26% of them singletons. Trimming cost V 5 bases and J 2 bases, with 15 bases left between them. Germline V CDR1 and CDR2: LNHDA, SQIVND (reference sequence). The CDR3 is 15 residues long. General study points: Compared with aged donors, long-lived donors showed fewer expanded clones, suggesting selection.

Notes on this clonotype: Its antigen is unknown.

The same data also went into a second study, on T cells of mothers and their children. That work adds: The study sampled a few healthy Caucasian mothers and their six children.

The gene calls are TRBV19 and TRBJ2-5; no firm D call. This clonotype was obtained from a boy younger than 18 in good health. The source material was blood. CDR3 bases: TGTGCCAGTAGTCTCGGACGGCTGATACAAGAGACCCAGTACTTC. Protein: CASSLGRLIQETQYF. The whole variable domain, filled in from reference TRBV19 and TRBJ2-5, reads DGGITQSPKYLFRKEGQNVTLSCEQNLNHDAMYWYRQDPGQGLRLIYYSQIVNDFQKGDIAEGYSVSREKKESFPLTVTSAQKNPTAFYLCASSLGRLIQETQYFGPGTRLLVL.